The following is a T cell receptor beta chain sequence with its context. The entry originates in a study of blood T cell repertoires in COVID-19. As for the study in general: T cells, B-cell-depleted T cells, or PBMCs provided the cDNA or gDNA that served as material.

The CDR3 covers 15 residues. Trimming shortened V by 3 bases and J by 0 bases, and 11 bases separated the two germline ends. Germline CDR1 and CDR2: KGHSH and LQKENI. Clinical history as reported by participants underpinned cohort assignment. A COVID-19 case had been met by exposed participants during the 2 weeks before study entry. In the source study's methods: Estimated nucleated cell counts came from reference gene primer amplification. Profiled with immunoSEQ multiplex PCR; TCRdb holds only in-frame clones, not every one. V, J and clone size reflect that table, while D and trimming were determined from the DNA. The sample carries around 400,000 clones, approximately 93% recorded once.

The source is a woman aged 40 to 50 who had been exposed to COVID-19. What was sequenced was PBMCs or T cells enriched from blood (not recorded which). The chain has TRBV18 and TRBJ1-1; weak D call: TRBD1 (5 bases). The CDR3 bases are TGTGCCAGCTCACCGAAGACAGTTATGAACACTGAAGCTTTCTTT. Translating gives CASSPKTVMNTEAFF.